Below are 2 T cell receptor beta chains sequenced from a single sample in a study of chronic HIV infection and antiretroviral therapy. Using its own MiXCR run on the 5' RACE reads, TCRdb lists one record per CDR3 protein. Of tens of thousands of distinct CDR3 sequences detected, more than 8% appear once; the ten largest clones hold approximately 2.6%. Sequencing was performed on peripheral blood. All receptors come from an adult who had HIV and had not received antiretroviral therapy, or was an uninfected healthy control (not recorded which).

This clonotype was seen ten or more times. This chain joins TRBV28 and TRBJ2-4; tentative D call: TRBD1 (5 bases). The V end lost 6 bases, the J end lost 9 bases, and 9 bases lay between the germline ends. Germline V gene sequence: CDR1 MDHEN, CDR2 SYDVKM. The CDR3 length is 11 residues. In DNA form, the CDR3 reads TGTGCCAGCAGCCGAAGGGGCATTCAGTACTTC. Protein product: CASSRRGIQYF.

Many counts were recorded for this clonotype. The chain has TRBV18 and TRBJ2-7; D is possibly TRBD2 (5 bases). Trimming left V 2 bases short and J 7 bases short, with 9 bases between. The CDR3 runs to 12 residues. Germline values: CDR1 KGHSH, CDR2 LQKENI. For the CDR3, the DNA is TGTGCCAGCTCACCAACGGGCGGGGAGCAGTACTTC. It encodes CASSPTGGEQYF.